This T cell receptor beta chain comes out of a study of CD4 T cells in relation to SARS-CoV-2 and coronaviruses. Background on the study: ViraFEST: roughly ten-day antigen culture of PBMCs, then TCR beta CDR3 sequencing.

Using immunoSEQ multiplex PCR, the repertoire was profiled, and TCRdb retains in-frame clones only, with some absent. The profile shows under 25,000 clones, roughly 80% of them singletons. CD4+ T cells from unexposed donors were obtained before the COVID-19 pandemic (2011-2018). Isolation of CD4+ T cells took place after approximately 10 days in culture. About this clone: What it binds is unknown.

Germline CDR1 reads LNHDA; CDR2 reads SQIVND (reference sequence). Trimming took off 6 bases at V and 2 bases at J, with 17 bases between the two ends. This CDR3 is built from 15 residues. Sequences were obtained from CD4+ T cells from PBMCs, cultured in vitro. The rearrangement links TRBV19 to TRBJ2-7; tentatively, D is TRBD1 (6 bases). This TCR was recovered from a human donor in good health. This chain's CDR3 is CASSNDRGGPYEQYF. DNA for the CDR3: TGTGCCAGTAGCAATGACAGAGGGGGACCCTACGAGCAGTACTTC. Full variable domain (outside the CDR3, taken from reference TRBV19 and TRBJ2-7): DGGITQSPKYLFRKEGQNVTLSCEQNLNHDAMYWYRQDPGQGLRLIYYSQIVNDFQKGDIAEGYSVSREKKESFPLTVTSAQKNPTAFYLCASSNDRGGPYEQYFGPGTRLTVT.